The 20 T cell receptor beta chains presented below share a single source sample, sequenced in a study of T cell responses to AZD1222 COVID-19 vaccine. The assay was immunoSEQ multiplex PCR, and TCRdb's table has in-frame clones only and misses some. The sample has around 100,000 clones, nearly 95% seen once. This sample comprised peripheral blood, obtained on day 0 of AZD1222 vaccination. These receptors were collected from an adult in good health.

The genes are TRBV25-1 and TRBJ1-6; no definite D call. Trimming shortened V by 5 bases and J by 9 bases, and 11 bases separated the two germline ends. This CDR3 has 13 amino acids. Germline CDR1 and CDR2: MGHDK and SYGVNS. The CDR3 nucleotides are TGTGCCAGCAGTCTCACCGATAGTTCACCCCTCCACTTT. Its protein is CASSLTDSSPLHF.

This rearrangement joins TRBV28 to TRBJ1-2; TRBD1 might be the D (5 bases). Germline CDR1 and CDR2: MDHEN and SYDVKM. The CDR3 length is 13 residues. V dropped 5 bases and J dropped 7 bases, with 14 bases sitting between them. The chain's CDR3 is CASSRVFGGGYTF. The CDR3 coding sequence is TGTGCCAGCAGTCGAGTATTCGGGGGTGGCTACACCTTC.

The chain couples TRBV7-3 to TRBJ2-7; 7 nucleotides agree with TRBD2. This CDR3 region has 15 residues. Germline V gene sequence: CDR1 SGHTA, CDR2 FQGTGA. The trim removed 2 bases at V and 1 base at J, leaving 5 bases unmatched. In DNA, the CDR3 is TGTGCCAGCAGCTTACTACCGGGGGGATCCTACGAGCAGTACTTC. Protein product: CASSLLPGGSYEQYF.

The gene calls are TRBV4-2 and TRBJ2-1; maybe TRBD2 (6 bases). The germline V and J ends were trimmed by 4 bases and 9 bases, with 25 bases remaining between them. The CDR3 covers 17 residues. Germline V lookup: CDR1 LGHNA, CDR2 YNFKEQ. The CDR3 DNA sequence: TGTGCCAGCAGCCCCTCTGGTGGCGGGGATAGGGGTGGTGAGCAGTTCTTC. It is translated as CASSPSGGGDRGGEQFF.

This clone has a single count. CDR3 region: CASSYRDGYNSPLHF. CDR3 DNA: TGTGCCAGCAGCTATCGGGACGGCTATAATTCACCCCTCCACTTT. The rearrangement uses TRBV5-6 and TRBJ1-6, with D possibly TRBD1 on 5 matching bases. Trimming cost V 3 bases and J 3 bases, with 10 bases left between them. Germline-derived CDR1 and CDR2 are SGHDT and YYEEEE. The CDR3 covers 15 residues.

The CDR3 here is CASSDGGQAFF. As DNA, the CDR3 is TGTGCCAGCAGCGACGGAGGCCAAGCTTTCTTT. The V call is TRBV2, the J call TRBJ1-1; D ambiguous. The CDR3 sequence is 11 residues long. The V gene lost 6 bases and the J gene lost 9 bases, with 11 bases spanning the gap. Per the germline V gene, CDR1 is SNHLY and CDR2 is FYNNEI.

CDR3 bases: TGTGCCAGCAGTTACTCCAGGGCTGGGGCCAACGTCCTGACTTTC. Translating gives CASSYSRAGANVLTF. The rearrangement links TRBV6-6 to TRBJ2-6; possibly TRBD1 for D (5 bases). V gave up 0 bases and J gave up 2 bases, with 5 bases separating them. The CDR3 has 15 amino acids. CDR1 is MNHNY, CDR2 SVGAGI, per germline (reference sequence).

This clone was counted a single time. The chain joins TRBV5-1 to TRBJ2-1; 12 bases line up with TRBD2. Germline-derived CDR1 and CDR2 are SGHRS and YFSETQ. The CDR3 runs 15 residues. V trimming: 2 bases; J trimming: 4 bases; junction bases outside the gene matches: 1. In nucleotides, the CDR3 is TGCGCCAGCAGCTTCACTAGCGGGGGGTACAATGAGCAGTTCTTC. Protein: CASSFTSGGYNEQFF. Together with reference TRBV5-1 and TRBJ2-1, the CDR3 gives the full variable domain: KAGVTQTPRYLIKTRGQQVTLSCSPISGHRSVSWYQQTPGQGLQFLFEYFSETQRNKGNFPGRFSGRQFSNSRSEMNVSTLELGDSALYLCASSFTSGGYNEQFFGPGTRLTVL.

The V and J genes are TRBV6-6 and TRBJ1-4; TRBD1 might be the D (6 bases). The germline V and J ends were trimmed by 7 bases and 5 bases, with 14 bases remaining between them. Germline loops: CDR1 MNHNY, CDR2 SVGAGI (reference sequence). This CDR3 is 14 amino acids long. As DNA, the CDR3 is TGTGCCAGCACCAAAGACAGGTTGAATGAAAAACTGTTTTTT. It encodes CASTKDRLNEKLFF.

The rearrangement joins TRBV7-9 to TRBJ1-4; no clear D gene. V was cut by 0 bases and J by 5 bases, with 4 bases left in between. This CDR3 has 13 residues. Per germline, CDR1 SEHNR and CDR2 FQNEAQ (reference sequence). CDR3 residues: CASSLARNEKLFF. CDR3 DNA sequence: TGTGCCAGCAGCTTAGCTAGGAATGAAAAACTGTTTTTT.

The genes are TRBV5-1 and TRBJ1-3; D remains unclear. Trimming pared 5 bases from V and 0 bases from J, leaving 9 bases between. The germline gives CDR1 SGHRS, CDR2 YFSETQ. This CDR3 comprises 14 residues. Here the CDR3 reads CASRPASSGNTIYF. As DNA, the CDR3 is TGCGCCAGCAGACCAGCCAGCTCTGGAAACACCATATATTTT.

The V call is TRBV27, the J call TRBJ2-7; a weak D match, TRBD1 (6 bases). Between the trimmed V and J ends, which lost 4 bases and 6 bases, there was a span of 16 bases. Germline V gene data show CDR1 as MNHEY and CDR2 as SMNVEV (reference sequence). The length of the CDR3 is 14 residues. In nucleotides, the CDR3 is TGTGCCAGCAGTTGGGGCAGGGGAACAGGCGAGCAGTACTTC. Amino acids: CASSWGRGTGEQYF.

The CDR3 region has the DNA TGCGCCAGCAGCTTGGAGCCGACAGGTTTTCTCCAAGAGACCCAGTACTTC. This gives the protein CASSLEPTGFLQETQYF. The genes are TRBV5-1 and TRBJ2-5, with D tentatively TRBD1 (6 bases). CDR3 length: 17 amino acids. The V end was cut by 0 bases, the J end by 1 base, with 16 bases between. The germline gives CDR1 SGHRS, CDR2 YFSETQ.

The CDR3 here is CASTYTSNTGELFF. Written as DNA, the CDR3 is TGTGCCAGCACCTATACCTCGAACACCGGGGAGCTGTTTTTT. The V and J genes are TRBV9 and TRBJ2-2; D not certain. The V gene lost 6 bases and the J gene lost 0 bases, with 9 bases spanning the gap. CDR1 is SGDLS, CDR2 YYNGEE, per germline. The CDR3 loop spans 14 amino acids.

This chain links TRBV15 with TRBJ2-5; D is ambiguous. Germline lookup yields CDR1 LNHNV and CDR2 YYDKDF (reference sequence). Trimming pared 1 base from V and 5 bases from J, leaving 8 bases between. The CDR3 runs 13 residues. The CDR3 region is CATSRGARETQYF. DNA of the CDR3: TGTGCCACCAGCAGAGGGGCGCGGGAGACCCAGTACTTC.

This chain joins TRBV5-1 and TRBJ1-2; D is ambiguous. CDR3 length: 13 amino acids. Trimming took off 3 bases at V and 8 bases at J, with 14 bases between the two ends. Germline V gene data show CDR1 as SGHRS and CDR2 as YFSETQ. The DNA of the CDR3 is TGCGCCAGCAGCTCGGACGGGGTCAGGGGCTACACCTTC. It yields the protein CASSSDGVRGYTF.

V and J are TRBV27 and TRBJ1-5; D is unclear. CDR3 length: 13 residues. Germline V gene lookup returns CDR1 MNHEY and CDR2 SMNVEV (reference sequence). V was shortened by 4 bases and J by 5 bases, with 9 bases between the two germline ends. The CDR3 here is CASSWGSDQPQHF. The CDR3 DNA follows: TGTGCCAGCAGTTGGGGTTCCGATCAGCCCCAGCATTTT.

V usage is TRBV28 and J usage is TRBJ2-3; D is unresolved. The CDR3 totals 14 residues. Germline V gene lookup returns CDR1 MDHEN and CDR2 SYDVKM. The ends were cut back, 5 bases at V and 2 bases at J, with 11 bases in the middle. The CDR3 DNA reads TGTGCCAGCAGTCCTCCCTCGTTCACAGATACGCAGTATTTT. Translating gives CASSPPSFTDTQYF.

The V and J genes are TRBV28 and TRBJ2-3, with TRBD2 as a possible D gene (7 bases). In germline, CDR1 is MDHEN, CDR2 SYDVKM. The CDR3 is 15 residues long. The V end was cut by 5 bases, the J end by 1 base, with 13 bases between. The CDR3 reads CASSRGGRRTDTQYF. In nucleotides, the CDR3 is TGTGCCAGCAGTAGGGGGGGGCGTCGCACAGATACGCAGTATTTT.

The J gene is TRBJ2-2, the V gene TRBV7-2; tentatively, D is TRBD1 or TRBD2 (5 bases each). CDR1 is SGHTA and CDR2 is FQGNSA in the germline V gene. The CDR3 loop spans 15 amino acids. The V end was cut by 5 bases, the J end by 6 bases, with 16 bases between. CDR3 sequence reads: CASSPTRGIAGELFF. CDR3 DNA sequence: TGTGCCAGCAGCCCGACGAGGGGTATTGCCGGGGAGCTGTTTTTT. Together with reference TRBV7-2 and TRBJ2-2, the CDR3 gives the full variable domain: GAGVSQSPSNKVTEKGKDVELRCDPISGHTALYWYRQSLGQGLEFLIYFQGNSAPDKSGLPSDRFSAERTGGSVSTLTIQRTQQEDSAVYLCASSPTRGIAGELFFGEGSRLTVL.